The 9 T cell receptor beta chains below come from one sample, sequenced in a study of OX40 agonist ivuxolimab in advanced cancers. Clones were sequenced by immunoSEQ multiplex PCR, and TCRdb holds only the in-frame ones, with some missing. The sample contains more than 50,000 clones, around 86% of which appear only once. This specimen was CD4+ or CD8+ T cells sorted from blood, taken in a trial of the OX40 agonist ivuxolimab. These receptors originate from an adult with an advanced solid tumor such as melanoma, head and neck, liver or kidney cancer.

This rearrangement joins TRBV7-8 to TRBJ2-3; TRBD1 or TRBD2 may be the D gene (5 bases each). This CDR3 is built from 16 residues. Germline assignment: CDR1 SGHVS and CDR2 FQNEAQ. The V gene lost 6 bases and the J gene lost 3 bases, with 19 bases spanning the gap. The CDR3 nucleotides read TGTGCCAGCAGTCGGTGGGACGCAAGCGAGACAGATACGCAGTATTTT. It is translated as CASSRWDASETDTQYF. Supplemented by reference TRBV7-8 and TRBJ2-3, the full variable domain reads GAGVSQSPRYKVAKRGQDVALRCDPISGHVSLFWYQQALGQGPEFLTYFQNEAQLDKSGLPSDRFFAERPEGSVSTLKIQRTQQEDSAVYLCASSRWDASETDTQYFGPGTRLTVL.

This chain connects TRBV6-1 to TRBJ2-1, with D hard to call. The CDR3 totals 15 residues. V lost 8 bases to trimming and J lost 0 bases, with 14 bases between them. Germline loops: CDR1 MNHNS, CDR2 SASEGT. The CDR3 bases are TGTGCCAGCCTGCCTTTATTCAGCTCCTACAATGAGCAGTTCTTC. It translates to CASLPLFSSYNEQFF.

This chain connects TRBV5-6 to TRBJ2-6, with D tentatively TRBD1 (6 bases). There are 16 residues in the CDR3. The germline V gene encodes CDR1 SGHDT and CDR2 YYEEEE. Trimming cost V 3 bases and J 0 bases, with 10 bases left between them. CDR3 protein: CASSSNRVSGANVLTF. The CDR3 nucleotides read TGTGCCAGCAGCTCGAACAGGGTCTCTGGGGCCAACGTCCTGACTTTC.

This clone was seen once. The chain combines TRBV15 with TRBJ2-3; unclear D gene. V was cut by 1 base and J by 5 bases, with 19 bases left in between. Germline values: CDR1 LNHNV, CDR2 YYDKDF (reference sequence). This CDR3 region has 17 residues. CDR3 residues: CATSRGYIGGDKDTQYF. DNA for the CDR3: TGTGCCACCAGCAGAGGTTACATTGGCGGAGATAAAGATACGCAGTATTTT.

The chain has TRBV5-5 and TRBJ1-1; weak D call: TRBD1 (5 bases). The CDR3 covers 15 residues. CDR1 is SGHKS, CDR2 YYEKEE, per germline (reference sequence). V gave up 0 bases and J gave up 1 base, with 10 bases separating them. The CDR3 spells CASSLAPGRNTEAFF. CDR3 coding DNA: TGTGCCAGCAGCTTGGCCCCGGGACGGAACACTGAAGCTTTCTTT.

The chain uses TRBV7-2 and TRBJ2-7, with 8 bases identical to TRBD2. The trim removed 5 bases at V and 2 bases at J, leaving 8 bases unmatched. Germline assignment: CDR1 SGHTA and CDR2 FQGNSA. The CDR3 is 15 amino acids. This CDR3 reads CASSTRGGLTYEQYF. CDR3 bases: TGTGCCAGCAGCACCCGGGGGGGATTAACCTACGAGCAGTACTTC.

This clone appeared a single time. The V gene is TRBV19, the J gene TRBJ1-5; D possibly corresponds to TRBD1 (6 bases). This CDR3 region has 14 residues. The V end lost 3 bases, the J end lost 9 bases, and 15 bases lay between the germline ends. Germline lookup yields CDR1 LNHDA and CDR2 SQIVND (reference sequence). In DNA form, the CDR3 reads TGTGCCAGTAGTATTTCAGGGGATGGTCTGCCCCAGCATTTT. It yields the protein CASSISGDGLPQHF.

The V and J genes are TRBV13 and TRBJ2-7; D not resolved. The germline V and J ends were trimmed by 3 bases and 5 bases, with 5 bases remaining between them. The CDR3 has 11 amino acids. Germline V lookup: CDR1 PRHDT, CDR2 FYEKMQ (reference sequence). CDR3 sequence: CASSLFNEQYF. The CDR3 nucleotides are TGTGCCAGCAGCTTGTTCAACGAGCAGTACTTC. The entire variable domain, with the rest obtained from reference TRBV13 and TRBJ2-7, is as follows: AAGVIQSPRHLIKEKRETATLKCYPIPRHDTVYWYQQGPGQDPQFLISFYEKMQSDKGSIPDRFSAQQFSDYHSELNMSSLELGDSALYFCASSLFNEQYFGPGTRLTVT.

The chain's CDR3 is CASSDPGQGATNIQYF. The CDR3 DNA reads TGTGCCAGCAGTGACCCAGGACAGGGGGCTACGAACATTCAGTACTTC. The rearrangement links TRBV6-1 to TRBJ2-4; 11 nucleotides align to TRBD1. Trimming took 3 bases from V and 7 from J; bases not matched to a gene: 8. Germline CDR1 and CDR2: MNHNS and SASEGT. The CDR3 has 16 amino acids.